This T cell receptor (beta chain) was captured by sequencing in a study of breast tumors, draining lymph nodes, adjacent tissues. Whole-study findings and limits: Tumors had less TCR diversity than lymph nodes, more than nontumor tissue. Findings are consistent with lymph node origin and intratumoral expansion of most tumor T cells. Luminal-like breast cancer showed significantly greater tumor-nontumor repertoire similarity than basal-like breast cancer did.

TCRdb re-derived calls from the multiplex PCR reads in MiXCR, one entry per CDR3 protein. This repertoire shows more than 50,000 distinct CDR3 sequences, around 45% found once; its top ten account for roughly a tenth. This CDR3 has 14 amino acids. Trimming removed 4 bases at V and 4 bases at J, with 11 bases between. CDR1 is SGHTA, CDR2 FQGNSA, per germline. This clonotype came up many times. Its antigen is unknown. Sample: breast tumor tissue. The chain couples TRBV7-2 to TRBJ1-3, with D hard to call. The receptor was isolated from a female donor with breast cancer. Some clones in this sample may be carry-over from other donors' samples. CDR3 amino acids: CASSSQPDGNTIYF. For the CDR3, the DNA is TGTGCCAGCAGCTCTCAACCAGACGGAAACACCATATATTTT.